This T cell receptor beta chain was captured by sequencing in a study of blood T cell repertoires in COVID-19. Study information: PBMCs, B-cell-depleted T cells, or T cells provided the cDNA or gDNA that made up the material.

Assay: immunoSEQ multiplex PCR; the TCRdb copy retains only in-frame clones and omits some. The sample shows around 300,000 clones, 75% to 90% of them seen only once. Seattle cases were enrolled at active infection and followed longitudinally. The clonotype comes from a woman in her 70s with COVID-19, enrolled during active disease. The sequenced sample was peripheral blood.

CDR3 in DNA: TGTGCCAGCAGTCCTAGGCGGGAGATAAACACTGAAGCTTTCTTT. Its protein product is CASSPRREINTEAFF. The chain joins TRBV6-5 to TRBJ1-1; D is uncertain. Trimming took off 5 bases at V and 2 bases at J, with 15 bases between the two ends. The CDR3 consists of 15 residues. The germline V gene has CDR1 MNHEY and CDR2 SVGAGI.